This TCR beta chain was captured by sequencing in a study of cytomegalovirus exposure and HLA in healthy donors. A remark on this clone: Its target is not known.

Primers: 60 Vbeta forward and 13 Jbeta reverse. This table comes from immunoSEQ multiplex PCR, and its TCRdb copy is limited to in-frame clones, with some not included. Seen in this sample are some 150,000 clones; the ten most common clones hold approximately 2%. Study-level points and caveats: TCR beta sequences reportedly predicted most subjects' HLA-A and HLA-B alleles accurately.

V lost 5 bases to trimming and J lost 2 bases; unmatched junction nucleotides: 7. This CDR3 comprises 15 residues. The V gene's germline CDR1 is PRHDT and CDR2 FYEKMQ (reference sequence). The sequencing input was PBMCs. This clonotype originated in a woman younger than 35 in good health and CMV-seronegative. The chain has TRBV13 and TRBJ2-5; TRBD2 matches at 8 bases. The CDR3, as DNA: TGTGCCAGCAGCATTAAGCGGGAGCCGCAAGAGACCCAGTACTTC. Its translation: CASSIKREPQETQYF.